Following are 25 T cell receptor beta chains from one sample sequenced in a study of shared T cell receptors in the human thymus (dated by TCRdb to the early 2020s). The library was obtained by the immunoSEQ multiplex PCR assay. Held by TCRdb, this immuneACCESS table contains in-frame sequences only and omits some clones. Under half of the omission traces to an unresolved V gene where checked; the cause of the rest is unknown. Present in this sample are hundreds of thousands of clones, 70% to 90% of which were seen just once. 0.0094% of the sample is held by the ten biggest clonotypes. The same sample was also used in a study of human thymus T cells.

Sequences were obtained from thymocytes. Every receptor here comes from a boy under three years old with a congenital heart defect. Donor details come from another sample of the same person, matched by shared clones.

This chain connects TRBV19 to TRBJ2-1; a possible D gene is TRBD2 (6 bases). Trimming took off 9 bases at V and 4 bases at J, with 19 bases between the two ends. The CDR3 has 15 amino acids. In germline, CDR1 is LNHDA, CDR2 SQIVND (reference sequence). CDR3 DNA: TGTGCCAGCGCCCATACAGCGGGTCGATACAATGAGCAGTTCTTC. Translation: CASAHTAGRYNEQFF.

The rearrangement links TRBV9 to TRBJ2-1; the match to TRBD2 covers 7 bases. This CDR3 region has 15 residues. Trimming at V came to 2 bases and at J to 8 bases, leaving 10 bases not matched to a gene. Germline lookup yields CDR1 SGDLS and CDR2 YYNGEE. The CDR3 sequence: CASSVLRSGIHEQFF. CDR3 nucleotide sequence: TGTGCCAGCAGCGTTCTAAGAAGCGGGATACATGAGCAGTTCTTC.

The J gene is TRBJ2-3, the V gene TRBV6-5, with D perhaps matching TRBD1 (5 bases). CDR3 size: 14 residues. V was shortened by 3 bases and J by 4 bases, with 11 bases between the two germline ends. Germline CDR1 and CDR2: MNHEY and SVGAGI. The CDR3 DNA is TGTGCCAGCAGTTATCGCAGGGTATCAGATACGCAGTATTTT. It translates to CASSYRRVSDTQYF.

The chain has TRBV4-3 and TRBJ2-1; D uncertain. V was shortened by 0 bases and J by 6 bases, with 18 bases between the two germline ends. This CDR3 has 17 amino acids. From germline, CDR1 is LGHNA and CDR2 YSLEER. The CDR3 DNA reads TGCGCCAGCAGCCAAGAACCGAGGTCCCCCATCCTCAATGAGCAGTTCTTC. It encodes CASSQEPRSPILNEQFF.

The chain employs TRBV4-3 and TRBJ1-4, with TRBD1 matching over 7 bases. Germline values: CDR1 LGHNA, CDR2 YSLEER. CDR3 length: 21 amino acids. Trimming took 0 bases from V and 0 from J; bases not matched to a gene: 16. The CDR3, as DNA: TGCGCCAGCAGCCAAGACGGAGGGGGCCCCACCGATTACGCAACTAATGAAAAACTGTTTTTT. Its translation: CASSQDGGGPTDYATNEKLFF.

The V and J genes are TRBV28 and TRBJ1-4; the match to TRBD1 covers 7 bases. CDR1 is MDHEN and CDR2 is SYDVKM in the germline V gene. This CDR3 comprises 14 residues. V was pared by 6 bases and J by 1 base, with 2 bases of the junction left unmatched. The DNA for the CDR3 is TGTGCCAGCAGGAACAGGGGAACTAATGAAAAACTGTTTTTT. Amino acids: CASRNRGTNEKLFF.

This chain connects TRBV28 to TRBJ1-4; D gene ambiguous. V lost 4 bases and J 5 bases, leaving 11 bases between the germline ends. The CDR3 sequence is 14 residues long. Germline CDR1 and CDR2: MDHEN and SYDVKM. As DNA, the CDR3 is TGTGCCAGCAGTTCTCGGGGAAAAAATGAAAAACTGTTTTTT. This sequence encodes CASSSRGKNEKLFF.

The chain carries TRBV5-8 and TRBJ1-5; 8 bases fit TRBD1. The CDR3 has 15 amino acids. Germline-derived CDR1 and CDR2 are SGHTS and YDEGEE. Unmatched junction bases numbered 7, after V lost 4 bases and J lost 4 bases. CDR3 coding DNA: TGTGCCAGCAGCGTGCAGGGGGCGAGGAATCAGCCCCAGCATTTT. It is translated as CASSVQGARNQPQHF.

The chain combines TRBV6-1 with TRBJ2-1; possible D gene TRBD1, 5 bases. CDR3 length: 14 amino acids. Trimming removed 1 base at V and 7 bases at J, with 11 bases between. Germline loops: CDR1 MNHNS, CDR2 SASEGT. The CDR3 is CASSEGTGRNEQFF. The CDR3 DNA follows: TGTGCCAGCAGTGAAGGTACAGGTCGGAATGAGCAGTTCTTC.

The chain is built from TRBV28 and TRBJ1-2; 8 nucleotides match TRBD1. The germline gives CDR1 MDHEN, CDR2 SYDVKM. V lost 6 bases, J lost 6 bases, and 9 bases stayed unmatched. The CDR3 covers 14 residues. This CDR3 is CASRPEDRVNGYTF. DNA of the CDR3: TGTGCCAGCAGACCCGAGGACAGGGTAAATGGCTACACCTTC.

CDR3 nucleotide sequence: TGTGCCATCAGTGAGAGTCAGAATCAGCCCCAGCATTTT. Translating it yields CAISESQNQPQHF. The genes are TRBV10-3 and TRBJ1-5; D is ambiguous. With 2 bases removed from V and 4 bases from J, the gap between germline ends came to 6 bases. The germline V gene encodes CDR1 ENHRY and CDR2 SYGVKD. The CDR3 is 13 amino acids.

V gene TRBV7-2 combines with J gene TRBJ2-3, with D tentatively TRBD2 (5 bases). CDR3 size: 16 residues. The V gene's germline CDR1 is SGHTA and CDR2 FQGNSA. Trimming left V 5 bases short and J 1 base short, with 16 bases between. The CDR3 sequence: CASSPQRLHGTDTQYF. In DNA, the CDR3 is TGTGCCAGCAGCCCCCAGCGGCTACATGGCACAGATACGCAGTATTTT.

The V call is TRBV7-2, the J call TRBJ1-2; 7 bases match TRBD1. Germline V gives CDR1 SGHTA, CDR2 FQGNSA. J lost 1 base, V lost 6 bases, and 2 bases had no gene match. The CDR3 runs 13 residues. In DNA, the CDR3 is TGTGCCAGCAGTGGGACAGATAACTATGGCTACACCTTC. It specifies CASSGTDNYGYTF. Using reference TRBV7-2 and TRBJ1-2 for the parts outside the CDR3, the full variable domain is GAGVSQSPSNKVTEKGKDVELRCDPISGHTALYWYRQSLGQGLEFLIYFQGNSAPDKSGLPSDRFSAERTGGSVSTLTIQRTQQEDSAVYLCASSGTDNYGYTFGSGTRLTVV.

The CDR3, as DNA: TGTGCCAGCAGCCAAGGACAGGGGCCGCAGTATTTT. Protein: CASSQGQGPQYF. The rearrangement links TRBV4-2 to TRBJ2-3; TRBD1 agrees at 8 bases. The CDR3 is made up of 12 amino acids. After removal of 1 base from V and 10 bases from J, the junction contained 1 base not matched to a gene. Per germline, CDR1 LGHNA and CDR2 YNFKEQ.

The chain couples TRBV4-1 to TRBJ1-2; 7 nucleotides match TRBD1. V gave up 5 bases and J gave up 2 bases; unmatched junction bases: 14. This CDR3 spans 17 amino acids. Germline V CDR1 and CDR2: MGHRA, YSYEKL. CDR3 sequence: CASSDTGQLIANYGYTF. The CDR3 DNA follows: TGCGCCAGCAGCGATACGGGACAGCTGATAGCGAACTATGGCTACACCTTC.

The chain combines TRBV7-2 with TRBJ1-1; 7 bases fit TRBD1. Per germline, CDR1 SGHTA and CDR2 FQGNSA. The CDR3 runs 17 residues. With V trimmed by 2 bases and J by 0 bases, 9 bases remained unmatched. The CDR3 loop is CASSLPSGGMMNTEAFF. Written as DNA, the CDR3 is TGTGCCAGCAGCTTACCGTCAGGGGGGATGATGAACACTGAAGCTTTCTTT.

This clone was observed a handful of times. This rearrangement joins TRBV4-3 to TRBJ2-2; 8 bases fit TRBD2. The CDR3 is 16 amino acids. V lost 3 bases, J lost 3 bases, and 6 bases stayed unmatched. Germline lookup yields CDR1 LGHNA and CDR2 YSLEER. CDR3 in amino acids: CASSHGPGLDTGELFF. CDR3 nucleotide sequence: TGCGCCAGCAGCCATGGCCCGGGACTAGACACCGGGGAGCTGTTTTTT.

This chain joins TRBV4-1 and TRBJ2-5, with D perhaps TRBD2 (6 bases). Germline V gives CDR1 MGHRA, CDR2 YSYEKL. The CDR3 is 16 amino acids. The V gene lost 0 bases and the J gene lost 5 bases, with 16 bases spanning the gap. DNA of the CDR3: TGCGCCAGCAGCCAAGAAGGCGACCCGGCGGGGGAGACCCAGTACTTC. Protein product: CASSQEGDPAGETQYF.

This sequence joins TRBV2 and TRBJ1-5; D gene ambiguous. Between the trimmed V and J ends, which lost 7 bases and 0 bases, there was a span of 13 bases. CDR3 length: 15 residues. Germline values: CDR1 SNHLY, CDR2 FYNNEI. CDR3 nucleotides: TGTGCCAGCAAGATCAGGCTCTATAGCAATCAGCCCCAGCATTTT. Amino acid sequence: CASKIRLYSNQPQHF.

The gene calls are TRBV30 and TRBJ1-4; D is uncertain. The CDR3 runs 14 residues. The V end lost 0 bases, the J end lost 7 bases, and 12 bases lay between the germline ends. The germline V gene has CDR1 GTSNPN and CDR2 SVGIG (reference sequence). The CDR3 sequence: CAWSVSLNGEKLFF. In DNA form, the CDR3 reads TGTGCCTGGAGTGTATCACTCAACGGTGAAAAACTGTTTTTT.

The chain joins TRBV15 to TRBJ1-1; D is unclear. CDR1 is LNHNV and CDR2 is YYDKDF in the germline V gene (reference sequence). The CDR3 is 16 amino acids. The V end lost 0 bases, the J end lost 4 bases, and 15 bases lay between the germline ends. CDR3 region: CATSRDFLCRRTEAFF. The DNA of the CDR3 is TGTGCCACCAGCAGAGATTTCCTTTGCAGGCGCACTGAAGCTTTCTTT.

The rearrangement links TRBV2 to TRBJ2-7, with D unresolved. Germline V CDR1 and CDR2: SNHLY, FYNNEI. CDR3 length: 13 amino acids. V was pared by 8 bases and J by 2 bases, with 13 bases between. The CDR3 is CASLTLQTYEQYF. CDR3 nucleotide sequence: TGTGCCAGCCTCACCTTACAGACCTACGAGCAGTACTTC.

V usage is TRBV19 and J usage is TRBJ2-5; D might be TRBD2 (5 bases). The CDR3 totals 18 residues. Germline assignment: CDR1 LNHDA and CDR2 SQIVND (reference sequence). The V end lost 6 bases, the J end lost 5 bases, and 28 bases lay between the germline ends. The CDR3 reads CASSLAKGPDIRRETQYF. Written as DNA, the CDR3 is TGTGCCAGTAGCCTCGCCAAAGGACCCGACATAAGGAGGGAGACCCAGTACTTC.

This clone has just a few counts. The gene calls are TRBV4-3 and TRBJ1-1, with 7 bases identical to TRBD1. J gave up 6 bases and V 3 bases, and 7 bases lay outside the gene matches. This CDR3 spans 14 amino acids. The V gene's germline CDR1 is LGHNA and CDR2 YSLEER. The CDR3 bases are TGCGCCAGCAGCCAGATTTACAGGGGCCCTGAAGCTTTCTTT. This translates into CASSQIYRGPEAFF.

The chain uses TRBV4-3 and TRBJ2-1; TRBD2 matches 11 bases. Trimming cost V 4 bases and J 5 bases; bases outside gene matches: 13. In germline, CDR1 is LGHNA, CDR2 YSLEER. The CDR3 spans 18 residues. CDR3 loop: CASSPPGLAANADNEQFF. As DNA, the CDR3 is TGCGCCAGCAGCCCACCGGGACTAGCGGCCAACGCCGACAATGAGCAGTTCTTC.